The source of this T cell receptor beta chain is a study of shared clonotypes between healthy human individuals. About this clone: What it binds is not known.

Naive CD8 populations comprised CD45RO-negative cells positively selected for CCR7, excluding terminally differentiated effector memory CD45RA+ cells. General study findings and limits: It was observed that roughly 5.4% of naive CD4 clonotypes were shared across a handful of donors.

The method was immunoSEQ multiplex PCR; TCRdb's version includes in-frame clones alone and lacks a portion of them. The table includes about 2,200,000 clones, about 92% detected once. This TCR derives from a man between 18 and 29 years old in good health. Some clones in this sample may be carry-over from other donors' samples. Sequencing used naive CD8+ T cells from PBMCs.

Here the CDR3 DNA reads TGTGCCAGCAGTCCTGACAGGGTACTGAGAGAGACCCAGTACTTC. It codes for CASSPDRVLRETQYF. V gene TRBV11-2 combines with J gene TRBJ2-5, with 7 bases identical to TRBD1. The CDR3 totals 15 residues. From germline, CDR1 is SGHAT and CDR2 FQNNGV. The J segment lost 4 bases and the V segment lost 6 bases, leaving 11 bases of the junction unmatched. Filled out from reference TRBV11-2 and TRBJ2-5, the complete variable domain reads EAGVAQSPRYKIIEKRQSVAFWCNPISGHATLYWYQQILGQGPKLLIQFQNNGVVDDSQLPKDRFSAERLKGVDSTLKIQPAKLEDSAVYLCASSPDRVLRETQYFGPGTRLLVL.